The sequence of this T cell receptor (beta chain) was determined in a study of blood T cell repertoires in COVID-19. Sequenced by immunoSEQ multiplex PCR; TCRdb stores in-frame clones only, minus some. The sample holds about 130,000 clones, roughly 86% seen once. Germline V gene lookup returns CDR1 ENHRY and CDR2 SYGVKD. V lost 0 bases and J 5 bases, leaving 8 bases between the germline ends. This CDR3 spans 15 amino acids. Sequencing input: peripheral blood. The TCR was taken from a woman aged 70-85 years with COVID-19, enrolled during active disease. The chain joins TRBV10-3 to TRBJ1-6; D not certain. CDR3 sequence reads: CAISESTANNSPLHF. The CDR3, as DNA: TGTGCCATCAGTGAGTCCACAGCAAATAATTCACCCCTCCACTTT.